The 32 T cell receptor beta chains given below trace back to one sample, sequenced in a study of blood T cell repertoires in COVID-19. TCRdb's copy holds only in-frame clones and misses some; the assay was immunoSEQ multiplex PCR. The table records over 150,000 clones, less than 85% of them present only once. Sequenced sample: peripheral blood. Every receptor here comes from a woman aged 45-60 years with acute or convalescent COVID-19.

The chain employs TRBV7-9 and TRBJ1-1; D gene uncertain. Germline CDR1 SEHNR, CDR2 FQNEAQ (reference sequence). CDR3 length equals 14 residues. Trimming pared 11 bases from V and 2 bases from J, leaving 18 bases between. The CDR3 is CALGLGILNTEAFF. The DNA for the CDR3 is TGTGCCCTCGGCCTGGGCATTTTAAACACTGAAGCTTTCTTT.

In this sample, this clone turned up once. This chain links TRBV19 with TRBJ2-3; D is unclear. The CDR3 has 13 residues. V dropped 7 bases and J dropped 6 bases, with 14 bases sitting between them. Germline V gene lookup returns CDR1 LNHDA and CDR2 SQIVND (reference sequence). This chain's CDR3 is CASKMRNGDTQYF. CDR3 nucleotides: TGTGCCAGTAAGATGAGAAATGGTGATACGCAGTATTTT.

The V gene is TRBV6-6, the J gene TRBJ1-2, with 8 bases matching TRBD1. The CDR3 has 13 residues. The germline gives CDR1 MNHNY, CDR2 SVGAGI (reference sequence). V dropped 4 bases and J dropped 8; count of bases not matched to a gene: 6. DNA of the CDR3: TGTGCCAGCAGTTCAGGACAGGGAACGGGCTACACCTTC. As protein: CASSSGQGTGYTF.

This chain uses TRBV3-1 (or the pseudogene TRBV3-2) with TRBJ1-1, with D perhaps TRBD1 (5 bases). V lost 3 bases to trimming and J lost 4 bases, with 9 bases between them. The CDR3 spans 13 residues. Germline V gene lookup returns CDR1 LGHDT and CDR2 YNNKEL (reference sequence). The DNA for the CDR3 is TGTGCCAGCAGCCACGGGGGAGGCACTGAAGCTTTCTTT. Its translation is CASSHGGGTEAFF.

This clone appeared a single time. The gene calls are TRBV7-8 and TRBJ2-3, with 8 nucleotides matching TRBD2. The CDR3 length is 17 residues. Germline values: CDR1 SGHVS, CDR2 FQNEAQ. V gave up 6 bases and J gave up 3 bases; unmatched junction bases: 14. DNA for the CDR3: TGTGCCAGCAGTCCCCGCTCAGGGGCTAGCGGGACAGATACGCAGTATTTT. Amino acid sequence: CASSPRSGASGTDTQYF.

The chain has TRBV29-1 and TRBJ2-2; D might be TRBD1 (6 bases). Trimming stripped 7 bases from V and 5 bases from J, with 14 bases between. This CDR3 region has 13 residues. The V gene's germline CDR1 is SQVTM and CDR2 ANQGSEA. The CDR3 region is CSAQGHRTGELFF. The CDR3 coding sequence is TGCAGCGCGCAGGGACATCGGACCGGGGAGCTGTTTTTT.

This chain uses TRBV10-2 with TRBJ2-7; 8 bases fit TRBD1. CDR1 is WSHSY and CDR2 is SAAADI in the germline V gene. With V trimmed by 6 bases and J by 2 bases, 9 bases remained unmatched. The length of the CDR3 is 15 residues. The CDR3: CASSVPRDRTYEQYF. The CDR3 DNA is TGCGCCAGCAGCGTCCCCCGGGACAGGACCTACGAGCAGTACTTC.

This chain joins TRBV19 and TRBJ2-1; tentative D call: TRBD1 (6 bases). V was clipped by 3 bases and J by 10 bases, with 13 bases between them. CDR3 length: 13 amino acids. Per germline, CDR1 LNHDA and CDR2 SQIVND (reference sequence). CDR3 sequence: CASSIQGMGEQFF. For the CDR3, the DNA is TGTGCCAGTAGTATTCAGGGGATGGGGGAGCAGTTCTTC.

Only a few counts were recorded for this clone. This chain joins TRBV6-6 and TRBJ1-5; tentatively, D is TRBD1 (5 bases). This CDR3 is 15 amino acids long. CDR1 is MNHNY, CDR2 SVGAGI, per germline (reference sequence). Trimming stripped 5 bases from V and 1 base from J, with 12 bases between. The CDR3 sequence is CASSRRGGSNQPQHF. In DNA form, the CDR3 reads TGTGCCAGCAGTCGGAGGGGAGGGAGCAATCAGCCCCAGCATTTT.

This chain links TRBV11-2 with TRBJ1-2; D may be TRBD1 (6 bases). The CDR3 has 15 residues. CDR1 is SGHAT and CDR2 is FQNNGV in the germline V gene. The ends were cut back, 1 base at V and 6 bases at J, with 15 bases in the middle. The CDR3 loop reads CASSLVPSGHHGYTF. DNA of the CDR3: TGTGCCAGCAGCTTAGTCCCCTCGGGACATCATGGCTACACCTTC.

This clone was seen a handful of times. The chain uses TRBV6-5 and TRBJ2-2; TRBD1 is a possible D gene (5 bases). The V end lost 7 bases, the J end lost 4 bases, and 16 bases lay between the germline ends. The CDR3 totals 15 residues. Germline CDR1 reads MNHEY; CDR2 reads SVGAGI. The CDR3 DNA reads TGTGCCAGCAATAAGGGGATTGTGGGCACCGGGGAGCTGTTTTTT. Translation gives CASNKGIVGTGELFF.

This clone was detected only a few times. The rearrangement links TRBV3-1 (or the pseudogene TRBV3-2) to TRBJ1-6, with a tentative D call TRBD1 (6 bases). Germline V gives CDR1 LGHDT, CDR2 YNNKEL (reference sequence). V shed 4 bases and J shed 7 bases, with 14 bases lying between them. This CDR3 region has 15 residues. This CDR3 is CASSPRTALNSPLHF. CDR3 DNA: TGTGCCAGCAGCCCCCGGACAGCCTTAAATTCACCCCTCCACTTT.

The rearrangement links TRBV6-6 to TRBJ2-1; 8 bases agree with TRBD1. Germline V CDR1 and CDR2: MNHNY, SVGAGI (reference sequence). The trim removed 6 bases at V and 5 bases at J, leaving 9 bases unmatched. This CDR3 region has 15 residues. Written as DNA, the CDR3 is TGTGCCAGCAGATATACGGGACAGGAAAACAATGAGCAGTTCTTC. Residues: CASRYTGQENNEQFF.

Only a few counts were recorded for this clone. The chain combines TRBV5-1 with TRBJ1-2, with 8 nucleotides matching TRBD1. The germline CDR1 and CDR2 sequences are SGHRS and YFSETQ. Trimming cost V 5 bases and J 2 bases; bases outside gene matches: 5. This CDR3 has 14 amino acids. CDR3 sequence reads: CASSRQGTNYGYTF. CDR3 nucleotide sequence: TGCGCCAGCAGTCGACAGGGGACAAACTATGGCTACACCTTC.

The chain has TRBV2 and TRBJ2-2; D gene unclear. V shed 5 bases and J shed 3 bases, with 7 bases lying between them. The CDR3 length is 13 residues. CDR1 and CDR2 from the germline V gene are SNHLY and FYNNEI. CDR3 protein: CASSSYYTGELFF. Written as DNA, the CDR3 is TGTGCCAGCAGTTCCTACTACACCGGGGAGCTGTTTTTT. Full variable domain (remainder filled in from reference TRBV2 and TRBJ2-2): EPEVTQTPSHQVTQMGQEVILRCVPISNHLYFYWYRQILGQKVEFLVSFYNNEISEKSEIFDDQFSVERPDGSNFTLKIRSTKLEDSAMYFCASSSYYTGELFFGEGSRLTVL.

This chain joins TRBV28 and TRBJ2-7, with 7 positions matching TRBD1. The CDR3 length is 14 residues. Germline CDR1 is MDHEN and CDR2 is SYDVKM. The V and J ends lost 1 base and 2 bases, in that order; junction bases with no gene match: 2. The CDR3 spells CASSLYRGTYEQYF. The CDR3 DNA reads as TGTGCCAGCAGTTTATACAGGGGAACCTACGAGCAGTACTTC.

The rearrangement joins TRBV4-1 to TRBJ1-1, with 7 nucleotides matching TRBD1. This CDR3 is built from 16 residues. V shed 5 bases and J 7 bases; nucleotides not matched to a gene: 16. In germline, CDR1 is MGHRA, CDR2 YSYEKL. The CDR3 loop reads CASSFNTGVVPLEAFF. The CDR3 nucleotides read TGCGCCAGCAGCTTTAACACAGGGGTAGTACCCCTTGAAGCTTTCTTT.

The chain is built from TRBV9 and TRBJ1-1, with 10 bases that match TRBD1. The germline V gene has CDR1 SGDLS and CDR2 YYNGEE. The CDR3 is made up of 14 amino acids. Unmatched junction bases numbered 5, after V lost 4 bases and J lost 5 bases. The CDR3 DNA reads as TGTGCCAGCAGCCCCCGGACAGGGGGGACTGAAGCTTTCTTT. Encoded protein: CASSPRTGGTEAFF.

CDR3 in DNA: TGTGCCACCAGTGATTGGGGGACAGGGGGAAGGGGTGGCTACACCTTC. It codes for CATSDWGTGGRGGYTF. The rearrangement joins TRBV24-1 to TRBJ1-2, with 11 bases matching TRBD1. The CDR3 is made up of 16 amino acids. Germline V gene data show CDR1 as KGHDR and CDR2 as SFDVKD. V trimming: 2 bases; J trimming: 7 bases; junction bases outside the gene matches: 8.

The chain has TRBV6-4 and TRBJ2-6; 7 nucleotides agree with TRBD1. The V gene end was trimmed by 10 bases and the J gene end by 1 base; junction bases not matched to a gene: 19. The CDR3 is made up of 19 amino acids. Germline V gene lookup returns CDR1 MRHNA and CDR2 SNTAGT. Here the CDR3 reads CATTGVRGPSQSGANVLTF. The CDR3 coding sequence is TGTGCCACCACAGGTGTGAGGGGGCCCTCTCAGTCTGGGGCCAACGTCCTGACTTTC.

This chain connects TRBV30 to TRBJ2-3; TRBD2 aligns across 11 bases. The germline CDR1 and CDR2 sequences are GTSNPN and SVGIG (reference sequence). The CDR3 consists of 14 residues. Trimming cost V 3 bases and J 5 bases; bases outside gene matches: 4. CDR3 loop: CAWRKTSGRDTQYF. Here the CDR3 DNA reads TGTGCCTGGAGAAAAACTAGCGGGAGAGATACGCAGTATTTT.

J is TRBJ2-3 and V is TRBV6-5; D is unclear. Looked up from germline, CDR1 is MNHEY and CDR2 is SVGAGI. The CDR3 has 11 amino acids. The V and J ends lost 5 bases and 4 bases respectively, with 4 bases between them. This CDR3 reads CASSLSDTQYF. The CDR3 nucleotides are TGTGCCAGCAGTCTCTCAGATACGCAGTATTTT.

This clone appeared a single time. Sequence at one end of the junction differs from germline and may be a read error. The rearrangement joins TRBV23-1 to TRBJ1-4; D is possibly TRBD1 (6 bases). TRBV23-1 is labeled an ORF, and its function is uncertain. This CDR3 is 13 amino acids long. CDR3 bases: TGCGCCGGGGGGGGGACAACTTATGAAAAACTGTTTTTT. Its translation is CAGGGTTYEKLFF.

This chain connects TRBV11-3 to TRBJ2-1, with D possibly TRBD1 on 6 matching bases. CDR3 size: 15 residues. The V gene's germline CDR1 is SGHNT and CDR2 YENEEA. V was cut by 5 bases and J by 0 bases, with 11 bases left in between. The DNA of the CDR3 is TGTGCCAGCAGCCCCCGGACAGCCTCCTACAATGAGCAGTTCTTC. Protein product: CASSPRTASYNEQFF.

This rearrangement joins TRBV7-9 to TRBJ2-5, with 7 positions matching TRBD1. This CDR3 has 16 residues. With V trimmed by 4 bases and J by 1 base, 9 bases remained unmatched. Germline V CDR1 and CDR2: SEHNR, FQNEAQ (reference sequence). The CDR3 sequence: CASSSGLQGTQETQYF. The CDR3 DNA sequence: TGTGCCAGCAGCTCAGGTCTACAGGGGACCCAAGAGACCCAGTACTTC.

The chain is built from TRBV5-1 and TRBJ1-2; possibly TRBD1 for D (6 bases). Germline V gene sequence: CDR1 SGHRS, CDR2 YFSETQ. The CDR3 runs 13 residues. V was shortened by 3 bases and J by 1 base, with 7 bases between the two germline ends. The CDR3 nucleotides read TGCGCCAGCAGCTCGGACAGTAACTATGGCTACACCTTC. Translation: CASSSDSNYGYTF.

V gene TRBV9 combines with J gene TRBJ2-1; 7 nucleotides agree with TRBD2. The CDR3 is 17 amino acids. Germline V gene data show CDR1 as SGDLS and CDR2 as YYNGEE. V gave up 1 base and J gave up 9 bases; unmatched junction bases: 16. The CDR3 is CASSVFGGTTGAGEQFF. The DNA for the CDR3 is TGTGCCAGCAGCGTATTCGGGGGGACCACCGGGGCTGGTGAGCAGTTCTTC.

There are a few counts of this clone. The chain joins TRBV6-2 or TRBV6-3 to TRBJ1-5; D call uncertain. V dropped 6 bases and J dropped 2 bases, with 11 bases sitting between them. Germline CDR1 is MNHEY and CDR2 is SVGEGT. This CDR3 spans 14 amino acids. In DNA form, the CDR3 reads TGTGCCAGCAGCGACTCCTCAGGCAATCAGCCCCAGCATTTT. Protein: CASSDSSGNQPQHF.

This rearrangement joins TRBV5-6 to TRBJ2-5, with 8 bases identical to TRBD1. The ends lost 0 bases at V and 4 bases at J; junction bases unmatched: 8. From germline, CDR1 is SGHDT and CDR2 YYEEEE. The CDR3 has 16 amino acids. In DNA, the CDR3 is TGTGCCAGCAGCTTGGGTTGGGCAGGGGGCACAGAGACCCAGTACTTC. It yields the protein CASSLGWAGGTETQYF.

J is TRBJ1-1 and V is TRBV19, with 9 bases that match TRBD1. V was pared by 5 bases and J by 3 bases, with 7 bases of the junction left unmatched. Germline-derived CDR1 and CDR2 are LNHDA and SQIVND (reference sequence). This CDR3 region has 15 residues. The CDR3 DNA is TGTGCCAGTAGTCTTCACAGGGGGCCGGACACTGAAGCTTTCTTT. It encodes CASSLHRGPDTEAFF.

The rearrangement uses TRBV5-1 and TRBJ2-5, with TRBD2 identical over 7 bases. The germline CDR1 and CDR2 sequences are SGHRS and YFSETQ. V dropped 0 bases and J dropped 5; count of bases not matched to a gene: 4. The CDR3 runs 14 residues. Written as DNA, the CDR3 is TGCGCCAGCAGCTTGGAGGGGAGGGGCGAGACCCAGTACTTC. This codes for CASSLEGRGETQYF.

V and J are TRBV18 and TRBJ1-6; D is perhaps TRBD1 (5 bases). This CDR3 comprises 14 residues. Germline CDR1 KGHSH, CDR2 LQKENI. Between the trimmed V and J ends, which lost 2 bases and 7 bases, there was a span of 9 bases. The CDR3 loop is CASSPDSLNSPLHF. CDR3 coding DNA: TGTGCCAGCTCACCAGACAGCCTAAATTCACCCCTCCACTTT.